The source of this TCR beta chain is a study of blood T cell repertoires in COVID-19. The wider study: From T cells, B-cell-depleted T cells, or PBMCs came the material, which was cDNA or gDNA.

The method was immunoSEQ multiplex PCR; TCRdb's version includes in-frame clones alone and lacks a portion of them. This table has about 220,000 clones, 70% to 90% appearing once. This CDR3 is built from 13 residues. The ends were cut back, 6 bases at V and 6 bases at J, with 15 bases in the middle. The chain couples TRBV12-3 or TRBV12-4 to TRBJ2-7, with D maybe TRBD2 (5 bases). The origin of this receptor is a man in his fifties or sixties who had recovered from COVID-19. Material: peripheral blood. The CDR3 DNA follows: TGTGCCAGCAGGGCGGGTTTGCCCTCCGAGCAGTACTTC. This codes for CASRAGLPSEQYF.